This TCR beta chain is from a study of blood T cell repertoires in COVID-19. Cohort 3 recovered donors had two negative PCRs, clearance, or symptom resolution. Trimming took 6 bases from V and 3 from J; bases not matched to a gene: 2. There are 13 residues in the CDR3. The V gene's germline CDR1 is ENHRY and CDR2 SYGVKD. Produced via immunoSEQ multiplex PCR; TCRdb's table is partial and in-frame only. Of hundreds of thousands of clones in the sample, roughly nine tenths were seen once. The TCR originated in a young man who had recovered from COVID-19. The chain links TRBV10-3 to TRBJ1-5, with 7 bases aligning to TRBD1. The specimen was PBMCs or T cells enriched from blood (not recorded which). DNA for the CDR3: TGTGCCATCAGAGGGACAGTCAATCAGCCCCAGCATTTT. Translating gives CAIRGTVNQPQHF.